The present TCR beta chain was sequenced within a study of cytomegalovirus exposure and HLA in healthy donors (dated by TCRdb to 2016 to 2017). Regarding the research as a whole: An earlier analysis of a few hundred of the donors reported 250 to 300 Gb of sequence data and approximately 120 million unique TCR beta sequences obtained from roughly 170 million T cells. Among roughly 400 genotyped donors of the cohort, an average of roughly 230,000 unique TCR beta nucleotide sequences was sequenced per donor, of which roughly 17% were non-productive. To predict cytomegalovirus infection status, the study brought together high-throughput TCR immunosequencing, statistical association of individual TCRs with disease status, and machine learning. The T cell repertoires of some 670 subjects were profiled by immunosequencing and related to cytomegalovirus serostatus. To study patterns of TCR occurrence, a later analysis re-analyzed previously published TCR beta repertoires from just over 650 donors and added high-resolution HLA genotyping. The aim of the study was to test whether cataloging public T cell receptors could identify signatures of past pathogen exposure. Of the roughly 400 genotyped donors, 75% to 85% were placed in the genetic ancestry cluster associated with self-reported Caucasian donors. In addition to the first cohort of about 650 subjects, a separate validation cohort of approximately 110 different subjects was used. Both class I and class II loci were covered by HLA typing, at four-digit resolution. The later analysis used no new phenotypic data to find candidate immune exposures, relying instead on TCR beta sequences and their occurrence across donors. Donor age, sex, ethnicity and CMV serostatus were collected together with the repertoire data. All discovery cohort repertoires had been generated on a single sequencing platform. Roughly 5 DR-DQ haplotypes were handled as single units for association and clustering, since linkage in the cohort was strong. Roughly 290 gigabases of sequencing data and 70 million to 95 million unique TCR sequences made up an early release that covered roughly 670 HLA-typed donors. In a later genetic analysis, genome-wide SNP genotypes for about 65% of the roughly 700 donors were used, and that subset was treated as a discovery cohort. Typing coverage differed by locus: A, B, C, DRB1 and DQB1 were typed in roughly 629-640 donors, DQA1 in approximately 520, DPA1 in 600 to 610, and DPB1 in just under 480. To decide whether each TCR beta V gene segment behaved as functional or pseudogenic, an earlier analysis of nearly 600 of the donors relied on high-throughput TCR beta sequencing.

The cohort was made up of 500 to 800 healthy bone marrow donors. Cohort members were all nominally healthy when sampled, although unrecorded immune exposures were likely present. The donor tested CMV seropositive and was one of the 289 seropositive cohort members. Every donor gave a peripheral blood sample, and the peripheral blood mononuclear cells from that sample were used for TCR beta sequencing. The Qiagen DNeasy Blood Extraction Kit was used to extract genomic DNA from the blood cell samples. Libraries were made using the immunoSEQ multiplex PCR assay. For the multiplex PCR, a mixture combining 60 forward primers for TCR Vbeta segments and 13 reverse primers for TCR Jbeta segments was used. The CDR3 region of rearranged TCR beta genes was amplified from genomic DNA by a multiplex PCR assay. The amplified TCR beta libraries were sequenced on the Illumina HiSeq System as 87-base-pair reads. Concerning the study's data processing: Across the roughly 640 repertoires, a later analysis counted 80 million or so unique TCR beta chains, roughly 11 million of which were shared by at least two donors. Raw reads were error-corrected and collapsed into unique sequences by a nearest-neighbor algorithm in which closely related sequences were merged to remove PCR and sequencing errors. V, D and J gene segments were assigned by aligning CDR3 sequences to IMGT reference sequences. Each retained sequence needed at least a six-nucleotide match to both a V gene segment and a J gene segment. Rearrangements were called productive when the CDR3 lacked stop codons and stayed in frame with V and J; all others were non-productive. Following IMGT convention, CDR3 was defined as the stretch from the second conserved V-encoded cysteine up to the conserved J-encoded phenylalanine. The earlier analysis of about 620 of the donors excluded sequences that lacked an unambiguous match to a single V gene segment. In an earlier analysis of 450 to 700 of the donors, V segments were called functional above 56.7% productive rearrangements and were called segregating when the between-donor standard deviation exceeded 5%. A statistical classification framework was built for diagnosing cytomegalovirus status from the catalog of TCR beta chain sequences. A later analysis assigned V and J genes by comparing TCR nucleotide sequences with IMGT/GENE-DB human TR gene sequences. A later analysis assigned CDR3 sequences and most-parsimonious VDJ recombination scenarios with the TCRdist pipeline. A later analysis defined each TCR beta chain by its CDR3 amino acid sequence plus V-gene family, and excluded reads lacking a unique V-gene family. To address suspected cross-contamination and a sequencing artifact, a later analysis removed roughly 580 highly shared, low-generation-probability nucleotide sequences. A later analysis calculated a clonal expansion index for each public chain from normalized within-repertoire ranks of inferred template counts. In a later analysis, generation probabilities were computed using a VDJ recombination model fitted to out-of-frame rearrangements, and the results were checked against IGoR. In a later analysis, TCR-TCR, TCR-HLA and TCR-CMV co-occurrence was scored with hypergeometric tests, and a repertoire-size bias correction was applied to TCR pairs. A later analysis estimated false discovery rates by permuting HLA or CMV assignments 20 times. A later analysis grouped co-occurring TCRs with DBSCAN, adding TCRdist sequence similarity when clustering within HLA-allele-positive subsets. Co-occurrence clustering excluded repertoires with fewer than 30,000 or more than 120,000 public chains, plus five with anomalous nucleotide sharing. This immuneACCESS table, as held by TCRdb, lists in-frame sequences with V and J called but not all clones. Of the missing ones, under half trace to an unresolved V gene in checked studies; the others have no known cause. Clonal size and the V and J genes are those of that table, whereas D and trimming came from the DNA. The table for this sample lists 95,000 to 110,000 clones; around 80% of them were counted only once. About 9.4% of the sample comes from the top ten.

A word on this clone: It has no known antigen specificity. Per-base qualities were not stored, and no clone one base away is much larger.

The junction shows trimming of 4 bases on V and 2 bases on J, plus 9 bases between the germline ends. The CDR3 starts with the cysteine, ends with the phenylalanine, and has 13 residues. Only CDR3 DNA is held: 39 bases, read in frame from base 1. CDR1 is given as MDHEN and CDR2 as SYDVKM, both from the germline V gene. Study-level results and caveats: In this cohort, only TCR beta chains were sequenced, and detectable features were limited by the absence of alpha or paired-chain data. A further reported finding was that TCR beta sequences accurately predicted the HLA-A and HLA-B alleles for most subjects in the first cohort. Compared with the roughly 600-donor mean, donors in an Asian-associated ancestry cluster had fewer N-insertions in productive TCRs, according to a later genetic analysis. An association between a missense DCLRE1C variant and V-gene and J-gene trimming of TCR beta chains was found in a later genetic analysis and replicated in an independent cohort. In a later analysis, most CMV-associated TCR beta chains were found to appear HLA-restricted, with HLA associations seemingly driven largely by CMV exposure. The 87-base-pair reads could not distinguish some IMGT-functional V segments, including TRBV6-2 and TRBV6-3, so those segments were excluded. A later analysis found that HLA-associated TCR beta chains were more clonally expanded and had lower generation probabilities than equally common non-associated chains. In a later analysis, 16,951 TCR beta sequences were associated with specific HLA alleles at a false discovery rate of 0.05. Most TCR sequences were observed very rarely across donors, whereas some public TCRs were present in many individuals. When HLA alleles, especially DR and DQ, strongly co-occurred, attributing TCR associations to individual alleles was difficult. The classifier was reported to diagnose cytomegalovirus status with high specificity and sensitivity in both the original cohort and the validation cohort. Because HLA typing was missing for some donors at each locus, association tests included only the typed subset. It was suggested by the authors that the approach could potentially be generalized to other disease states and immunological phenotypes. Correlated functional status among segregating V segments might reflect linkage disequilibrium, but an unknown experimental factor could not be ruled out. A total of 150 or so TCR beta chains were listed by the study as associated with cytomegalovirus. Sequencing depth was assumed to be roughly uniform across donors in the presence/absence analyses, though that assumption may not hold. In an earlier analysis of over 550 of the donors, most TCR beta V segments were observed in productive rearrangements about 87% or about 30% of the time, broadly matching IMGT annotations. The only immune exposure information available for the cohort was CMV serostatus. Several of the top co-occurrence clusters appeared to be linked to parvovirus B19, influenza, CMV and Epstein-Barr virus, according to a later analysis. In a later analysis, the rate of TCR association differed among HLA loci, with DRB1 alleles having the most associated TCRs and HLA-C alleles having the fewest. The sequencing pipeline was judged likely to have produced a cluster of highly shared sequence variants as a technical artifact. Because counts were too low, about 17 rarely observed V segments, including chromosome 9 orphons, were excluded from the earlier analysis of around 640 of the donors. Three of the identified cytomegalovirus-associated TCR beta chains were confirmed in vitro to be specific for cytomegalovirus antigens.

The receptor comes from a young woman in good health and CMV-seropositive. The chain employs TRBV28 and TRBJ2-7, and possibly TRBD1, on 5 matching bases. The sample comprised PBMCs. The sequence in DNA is TGTGCCAGCAGTTCCCGACAGACCTACGAGCAGTACTTC. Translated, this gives CASSSRQTYEQYF.